This T cell receptor (beta chain) was recorded in a study of blood T cell repertoires in COVID-19. About the research overall: The study drew acute and convalescent COVID-19 samples from the United States, Italy and Spain.

Germline CDR1 reads SGHAT; CDR2 reads FQNNGV. This CDR3 region has 15 residues. Between the trimmed V and J ends, which lost 1 base and 4 bases, there was a span of 14 bases. In the original workflow: Reference gene primer amplification gave estimated nucleated cell counts. TCRdb keeps only in-frame clones here, not all; method: immunoSEQ multiplex PCR. D and trimming come from the DNA, and the V and J calls and clone size come from that table. The table lists about 250,000 clones, approximately 83% of them singletons. Sequencing was carried out using peripheral blood. This chain links TRBV11-2 with TRBJ2-7, with TRBD1 as a possible D gene (6 bases). The receptor was isolated from a man aged 35-49 years with acute or convalescent COVID-19. The CDR3 coding sequence is TGTGCCAGCAGCTTAGGGGGGCAGGGTTGGTACGAGCAGTACTTC. Protein product: CASSLGGQGWYEQYF.